This T cell receptor beta chain is drawn from a study of T cells in Graves' hyperthyroidism and ophthalmopathy. Study in general: Peripheral blood was secured at the point of initial diagnosis, before any treatment.

Clinical Activity Scores of at least 3, NOSPECS grades of at least 4 and durations under 3 months characterized ophthalmopathy patients. Whole-study results and caveats: Ophthalmopathy, which appeared later, was predicted by the model a median about 6 months before onset. Most expanded thyroid clonotypes above 0.001 recurred in blood.

Remarks on this clonotype: Its antigen is not identified.

Amplified regions were TCR beta CDR3 sequences from RNA transcripts. In the first-round RT-PCR of the TCR CDR3, the HTBI primer set was used. Each CDR3 protein is one row after TCRdb ran MiXCR on the multiplex PCR reads. The sample lists about 380,000 distinct CDR3 sequences, 15% to 20% occurring once. Looked up from germline, CDR1 is MDHEN and CDR2 is SYDVKM. V dropped 11 bases and J dropped 8 bases, with 30 bases sitting between them. The CDR3 has 16 residues. The sequence was collected from a man aged 18 to 35 with Graves' ophthalmopathy. The sequenced material came from blood. The chain carries TRBV28 and TRBJ2-5; D perhaps matches TRBD2 (6 bases). CDR3 DNA: TGTGCCGGCATAGGCGGGGCGACCCGGGGCGGAGAAACCCAGTACTTC. This translates into CAGIGGATRGGETQYF. Full variable domain (rest looked up from reference TRBV28 and TRBJ2-5): DVKVTQSSRYLVKRTGEKVFLECVQDMDHENMFWYRQDPGLGLRLIYFSYDVKMKEKGDIPEGYSVSREKKERFSLILESASTNQTSMYLCAGIGGATRGGETQYFGPGTRLLVL.